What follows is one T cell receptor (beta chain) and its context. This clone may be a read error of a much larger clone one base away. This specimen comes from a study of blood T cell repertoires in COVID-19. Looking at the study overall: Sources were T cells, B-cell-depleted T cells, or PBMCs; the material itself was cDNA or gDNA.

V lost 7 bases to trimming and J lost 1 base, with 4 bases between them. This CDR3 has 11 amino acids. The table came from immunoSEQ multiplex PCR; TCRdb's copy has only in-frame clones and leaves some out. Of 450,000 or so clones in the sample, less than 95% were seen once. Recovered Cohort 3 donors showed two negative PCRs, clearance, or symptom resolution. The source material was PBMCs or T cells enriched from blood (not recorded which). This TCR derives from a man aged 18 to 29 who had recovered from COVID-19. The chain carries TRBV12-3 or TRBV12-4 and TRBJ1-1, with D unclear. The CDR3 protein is CASTRNTEAFF. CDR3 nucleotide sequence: TGTGCCAGCACCCGGAACACTGAAGCTTTCTTT.